One sample yielded the 13 T cell receptor beta chains listed below, sequenced in a study of tumor and adjacent non-tumor tissue in lung cancer. No cell sorting was done before RNA was extracted from the tissue. Distant lung tissue was collected more than 3 cm away from the tumor edge. TCRbeta libraries were built with three rounds of nested PCR, modified from ARM-PCR. TCRdb ran MiXCR on the multiplex PCR reads and lists one entry per CDR3 protein. The data contain some 100,000 distinct CDR3 sequences, more than 55% of them singletons. Material for sequencing was distant non-tumor lung tissue. The receptors come from a man younger than 40 with non-small cell lung cancer.

The gene calls are TRBV20-1 and TRBJ1-1; D is undetermined. Between the trimmed V and J ends, which lost 1 base and 4 bases, there was a span of 13 bases. The CDR3 runs to 14 residues. Germline loops: CDR1 DFQATT, CDR2 SNEGSKA (reference sequence). The CDR3 bases are TGCAGTGCTAGAGGGAGCAGGATGATCACTGAAGCTTTCTTT. Its protein is CSARGSRMITEAFF.

This chain joins TRBV6-1 and TRBJ2-1; 9 bases match TRBD2. The CDR3 is 15 amino acids. J gave up 7 bases and V 7 bases, and 11 bases lay outside the gene matches. From germline, CDR1 is MNHNS and CDR2 SASEGT. Written as DNA, the CDR3 is TGTGCCAGCAATGGCCGAGTTAGCGGGAGTAATGAGCAGTTCTTC. Protein product: CASNGRVSGSNEQFF.

As for this clonotype: One junction end does not reproduce the germline sequence, and a read error may be involved. V is TRBV11-2 and J is TRBJ2-1, with 10 bases aligning to TRBD2. The CDR3 has 20 residues. From germline, CDR1 is SGHAT and CDR2 FQNNGV. The CDR3 region has the DNA TGTGCCAGCAGCCTAGGACAGTTCAGAGGCACTAGCGGGATGGCCAATGTGCAGTTCTTC. As protein: CASSLGQFRGTSGMANVQFF.

Points on this clonotype: Because the CDR3 is missing its conserved closing phenylalanine or tryptophan, this is likely a read error. The chain couples TRBV11-2 to TRBJ2-1; D unresolved. The germline V gene has CDR1 SGHAT and CDR2 FQNNGV. The CDR3 is 15 residues long. CDR3 nucleotide sequence: TGTGCCAGTGGACCCTCACGTAGCTCCTATAATGAGCAGTTCATC. Residues: CASGPSRSSYNEQFI.

In this sample, this clonotype turned up a few times. The junction shows a germline mismatch at one end, possibly a read error. The chain joins TRBV11-2 to TRBJ1-1; the D gene is possibly TRBD1 (5 bases). The CDR3 runs 11 residues. CDR1 and CDR2 (germline): SGHAT, FQNNGV. The CDR3 loop is CASSLGQGAFF. DNA of the CDR3: TGTGCCAGTAGCTTAGGTCAGGGAGCTTTCTTT. The whole variable domain, remainder taken from reference TRBV11-2 and TRBJ1-1, is EAGVAQSPRYKIIEKRQSVAFWCNPISGHATLYWYQQILGQGPKLLIQFQNNGVVDDSQLPKDRFSAERLKGVDSTLKIQPAKLEDSAVYLCASSLGQGAFFGQGTRLTVV.

Turning to this clonotype: A read error may account for a junction end that differs from germline. The chain links TRBV6-1 to TRBJ1-6, with 7 bases matching TRBD1. This CDR3 is built from 15 residues. CDR1 is MNHNS, CDR2 SASEGT, per germline. The CDR3 DNA is TGTGCCAGCATTGAATCAGGACAGGCTAATTCACTCCTCCACTTT. Amino acid sequence: CASIESGQANSLLHF.

In regard to this clonotype: The CDR3 does not close with the conserved phenylalanine or tryptophan, likely indicating a read error. Because the CDR3's place on the DNA is in doubt, the DNA is left out and the CDR3 is given as listed by TCRdb. CDR3 amino acids: CSAAGGEERYL. The chain couples TRBV20-1 to TRBJ2-7; no DNA check was done on the table's D call, TRBD1. The CDR3 is made up of 11 amino acids, end residues included. Germline assignment: CDR1 DFQATT and CDR2 SNEGSKA (reference sequence).

Worth noting for this clonotype: This is likely a read error, given that the CDR3 carries no conserved phenylalanine or tryptophan at its end. The V and J genes are TRBV20-1 and TRBJ2-1; 10 bases are shared with TRBD2. The CDR3 sequence is 15 residues long. Germline V gene data show CDR1 as DFQATT and CDR2 as SNEGSKA (reference sequence). Unmatched junction bases numbered 19, after V lost 8 bases and J lost 12 bases. CDR3 bases: TGCAGTACCCTGACCGGGACTAGCGTTCTCCATGGGCAGTTCCTC. Its protein product is CSTLTGTSVLHGQFL.

The sample holds a few counts of this clonotype. The chain links TRBV29-1 to TRBJ1-2; 9 bases agree with TRBD1. The CDR3 sequence is 13 residues long. Germline assignment: CDR1 SQVTM and CDR2 ANQGSEA. The CDR3 nucleotides are TGCAGGGTCCCGACCGGGACAGGGTATGGCTACACCTTC. Residues: CRVPTGTGYGYTF.

In regard to this clonotype: Germline and junction disagree at one end, which may indicate a read error. The CDR3 spells CASSLERGDNGQFF. CDR3 nucleotides: TGTGCCAGCAGCTTAGAGCGCGGAGACAATGGGCAGTTCTTC. The chain links TRBV11-3 to TRBJ2-1; D is ambiguous. Germline V lookup: CDR1 SGHNT, CDR2 YENEEA. The CDR3 is 14 amino acids.

Points on this clonotype: The germline gene is not matched at one end of the junction; a read error may be the cause. V usage is TRBV4-3 and J usage is TRBJ2-3; TRBD2 agrees at 9 bases. CDR3 length equals 14 residues. Germline lookup yields CDR1 LGHNA and CDR2 YSLEER. DNA for the CDR3: TGTGCCAGCAGCCAGGGGGGGACTAGCGATACGCAGTATTTT. Its protein product is CASSQGGTSDTQYF.

On this clonotype itself: A read error is likely, as this CDR3 ends without the conserved phenylalanine or tryptophan. The chain recombines TRBV29-1 with TRBJ2-7; unclear D gene. Germline V lookup: CDR1 SQVTM, CDR2 ANQGSEA. The CDR3 is 13 amino acids. CDR3 sequence (DNA): TGCAGTGTTGAAAGGGCCGGATACTACGAGCAGTACCTC. Protein: CSVERAGYYEQYL.

About this clonotype itself: Likely a read error: the CDR3 ends without its conserved phenylalanine or tryptophan. V and J are TRBV11-2 and TRBJ2-7; no clear D. Germline V lookup: CDR1 SGHAT, CDR2 FQNNGV. The CDR3 runs to 13 residues. DNA of the CDR3: TGTGCCGGCAGCTTAGGGCAACTGAACGAGCAGTACTCC. The encoded protein is CAGSLGQLNEQYS.